This entry is about one T cell receptor beta chain. This record belongs to a study of HIV-infected patients and healthy controls. From the 5' RACE reads, TCRdb called clonotypes with MiXCR, one entry per CDR3 protein. The sample has some 70,000 distinct CDR3 sequences; 15% to 20% are singletons. The V and J ends lost 4 bases and 10 bases respectively, with 9 bases between them. Germline V gives CDR1 SGHTS, CDR2 YDEGEE. The CDR3 covers 12 residues. This rearrangement joins TRBV5-8 to TRBJ1-6; TRBD1 is a possible D gene (5 bases). The TCR originated in a human donor in good health. Sequenced sample: CD4+ T cells from blood. As DNA, the CDR3 is TGTGCCAGCAGCCTAAGGGGATCACCCCTCCACTTT. It translates to CASSLRGSPLHF.